This is a list of T cell receptor beta chains from one sample in a study of T cells in Graves' hyperthyroidism and ophthalmopathy. TCRdb passed the multiplex PCR reads through MiXCR, listing each CDR3 protein once. The sample yields around 570,000 distinct CDR3 sequences, just under 20% seen once. Sequencing input: blood. The receptors derive from a middle-aged man with Graves' ophthalmopathy. Each CDR3 is given with its conserved first and last residue. D genes are given only for firm matches. Size is omitted from some rows. Given values are once, few, many or a class for expanded clones.

>TRBV9|-|TRBJ1-1|-
CASSVAFDTNTEAFF
TGTGCCAGCAGCGTAGCGTTCGATACGAACACTGAAGCTTTCTTT
>TRBV5-1|-|TRBJ1-2|-
CASSPGQVVGGYTF
TGCGCCAGCAGCCCGGGACAAGTAGTGGGTGGCTACACCTTC
>TRBV6-1|-|TRBJ2-3|-
CASTDQLPDTQYF
TGTGCCAGCACGGACCAATTGCCAGATACGCAGTATTTT
>TRBV20-1|TRBD1|TRBJ2-7|-
CSARDSRTGRHEQYF
TGCAGTGCTAGAGATTCGAGGACAGGGAGACACGAGCAGTACTTC
>TRBV7-9|-|TRBJ2-1|many
CASSPGLGLTTDEQFF
TGTGCCAGCAGCCCAGGCTTAGGGTTAACTACAGATGAGCAGTTCTTC
>TRBV4-1|TRBD1|TRBJ1-2|-
CASSPRSGTAYGYTF
TGCGCCAGCAGCCCTAGATCCGGGACAGCCTATGGCTACACCTTC
>TRBV5-6|-|TRBJ2-3|few
CASSLGGWFSTDTQYF
TGTGCCAGCAGCTTGGGAGGGTGGTTTAGCACAGATACGCAGTATTTT
>TRBV11-2|-|TRBJ2-3|many
CASSLESLDTQYF
TGTGCCAGCAGCTTAGAAAGCCTGGATACGCAGTATTTT
>TRBV28|-|TRBJ2-2|-
CASSGGPHGELFF
TGTGCCAGCAGTGGCGGGCCGCACGGGGAGCTGTTTTTT
>TRBV9|-|TRBJ1-2|-
CASSVAARMNGYTF
TGTGCCAGCAGCGTAGCGGCCAGGATGAATGGCTACACCTTC
>TRBV5-1|TRBD1|TRBJ2-3|many
CASYRDRSTDTQYF
TGCGCCAGCTACCGGGACAGAAGCACAGATACGCAGTATTTT
>TRBV6-1|-|TRBJ2-1|many
CASIEQGFPYNEQFF
TGTGCCAGCATCGAACAGGGTTTCCCCTACAATGAGCAGTTCTTC
>TRBV2|TRBD1|TRBJ1-1|-
CASEGQQDTEAFF
TGTGCCAGCGAGGGACAGCAGGACACTGAAGCTTTCTTT
>TRBV2|-|TRBJ1-5|-
CASRAGGPQPQHF
TGTGCCAGCCGGGCGGGGGGTCCGCAGCCCCAGCATTTT
>TRBV24-1|TRBD1|TRBJ2-1|few
CATSDFRDRDNNEQFF
TGTGCCACCAGTGATTTCCGGGACAGGGACAACAATGAGCAGTTCTTC
>TRBV27|-|TRBJ2-2|-
CASSFSSPTGELFF
TGTGCCAGCAGTTTCTCCAGTCCCACCGGGGAGCTGTTTTTT
>TRBV28|-|TRBJ1-5|many
CASSDMSYQPQHF
TGTGCCAGCAGTGACATGAGTTATCAGCCCCAGCATTTT
>TRBV20-1|-|TRBJ1-6|many
CSARVAEGSPLHF
TGCAGTGCTAGAGTGGCCGAGGGTTCACCCCTCCACTTT
>TRBV12-3/TRBV12-4|-|TRBJ2-7|many
CASSLPPEGPYEQYF
TGTGCCAGCAGCCTACCCCCGGAGGGGCCCTACGAGCAGTACTTC
>TRBV28|-|TRBJ2-3|few
CASLNRITDTQYF
TGTGCCAGCTTAAACAGGATCACAGATACGCAGTATTTT
>TRBV5-6|-|TRBJ2-1|few
CASSETNNYYNEQFF
TGTGCCAGCAGCGAAACTAATAATTACTACAATGAGCAGTTCTTC
>TRBV20-1|TRBD2|TRBJ2-1|-
CSASPATSGGYNGQFF
TGCAGTGCTAGTCCCGCAACTAGCGGGGGATACAATGGGCAGTTCTTC
>TRBV7-9|-|TRBJ1-1|few
CASRGSVLGDVRAFF
TGTGCCAGCAGGGGTTCTGTACTAGGGGACGTGAGAGCTTTCTTT
>TRBV10-3|-|TRBJ2-2|few
CAITAGARTFTGELFF
TGTGCCATCACAGCTGGAGCCAGGACCTTCACCGGGGAGCTGTTTTTT
>TRBV28|TRBD1|TRBJ2-5|-
CASSPPRGLETQYF
TGTGCCAGCAGTCCCCCCAGGGGGCTAGAGACCCAGTACTTC
>TRBV2|-|TRBJ2-7|-
CASSRDDYYEQYF
TGTGCCAGCAGTCGGGACGACTACTACGAGCAGTACTTC
>TRBV11-2|-|TRBJ1-2|-
CASSLGRTSLNYGYTF
TGTGCCAGCAGCTTAGGACGGACATCGCTAAACTATGGCTACACCTTC
>TRBV11-1|TRBD1|TRBJ2-1|-
CASSTGTEIYNEQFF
TGTGCCAGCAGCACCGGGACAGAGATCTACAATGAGCAGTTCTTC